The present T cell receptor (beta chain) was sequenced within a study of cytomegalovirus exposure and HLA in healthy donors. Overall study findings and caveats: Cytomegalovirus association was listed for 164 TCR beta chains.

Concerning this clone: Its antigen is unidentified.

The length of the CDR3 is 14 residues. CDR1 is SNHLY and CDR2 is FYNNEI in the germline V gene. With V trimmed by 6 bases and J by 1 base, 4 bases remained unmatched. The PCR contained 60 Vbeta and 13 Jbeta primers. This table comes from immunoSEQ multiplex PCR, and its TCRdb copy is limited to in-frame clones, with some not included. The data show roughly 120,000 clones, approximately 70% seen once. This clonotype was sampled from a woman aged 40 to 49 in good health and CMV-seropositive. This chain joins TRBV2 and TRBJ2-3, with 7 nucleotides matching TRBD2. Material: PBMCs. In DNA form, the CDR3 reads TGTGCCAGCAGCTTCGCGGGGGGCACAGATACGCAGTATTTT. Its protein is CASSFAGGTDTQYF.